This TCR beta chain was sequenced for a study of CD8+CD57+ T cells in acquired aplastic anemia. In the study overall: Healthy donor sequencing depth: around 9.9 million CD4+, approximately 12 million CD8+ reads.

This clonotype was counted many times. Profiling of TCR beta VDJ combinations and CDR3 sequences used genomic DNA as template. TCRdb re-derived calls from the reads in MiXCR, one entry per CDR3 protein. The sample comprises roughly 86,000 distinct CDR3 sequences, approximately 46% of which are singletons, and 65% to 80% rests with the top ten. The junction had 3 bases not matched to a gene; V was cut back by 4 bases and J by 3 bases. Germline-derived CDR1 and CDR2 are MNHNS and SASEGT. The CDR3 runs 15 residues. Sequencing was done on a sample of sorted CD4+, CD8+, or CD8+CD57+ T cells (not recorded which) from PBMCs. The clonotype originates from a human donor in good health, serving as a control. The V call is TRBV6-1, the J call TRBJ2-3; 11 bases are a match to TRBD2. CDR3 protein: CASSATSGATDTQYF. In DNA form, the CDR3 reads TGTGCCAGCAGTGCGACTAGCGGGGCTACAGATACGCAGTATTTT.